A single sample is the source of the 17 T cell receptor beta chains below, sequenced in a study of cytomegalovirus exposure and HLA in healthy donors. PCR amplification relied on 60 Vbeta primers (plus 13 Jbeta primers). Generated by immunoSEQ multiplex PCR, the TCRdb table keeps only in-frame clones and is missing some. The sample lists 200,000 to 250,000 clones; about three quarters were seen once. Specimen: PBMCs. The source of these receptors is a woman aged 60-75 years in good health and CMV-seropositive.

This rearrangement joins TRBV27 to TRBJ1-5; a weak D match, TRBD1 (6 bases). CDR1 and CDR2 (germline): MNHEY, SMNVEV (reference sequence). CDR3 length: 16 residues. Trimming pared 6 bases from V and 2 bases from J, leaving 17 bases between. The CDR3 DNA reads TGTGCCAGCAGCAGGGGAGGGAATATGGGCAATCAGCCCCAGCATTTT. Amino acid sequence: CASSRGGNMGNQPQHF.

CDR3 nucleotides: TGCGCCAGCAGCCTACAGGGGAAGAGCTCCTACAATGAGCAGTTCTTC. It encodes CASSLQGKSSYNEQFF. V and J are TRBV5-1 and TRBJ2-1; 7 bases align to TRBD1. Per the germline V gene, CDR1 is SGHRS and CDR2 is YFSETQ. Trimming at V came to 4 bases and at J to 0 bases, leaving 7 bases not matched to a gene. This CDR3 contains 16 residues.

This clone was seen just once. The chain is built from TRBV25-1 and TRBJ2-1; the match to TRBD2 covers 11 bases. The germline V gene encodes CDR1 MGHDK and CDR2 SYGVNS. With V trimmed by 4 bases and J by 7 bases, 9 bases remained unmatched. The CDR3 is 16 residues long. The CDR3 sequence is CASSGDLAGGLNEQFF. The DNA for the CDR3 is TGTGCCAGCAGTGGAGATTTAGCGGGAGGGCTTAATGAGCAGTTCTTC. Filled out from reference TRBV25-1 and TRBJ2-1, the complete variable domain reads EADIYQTPRYLVIGTGKKITLECSQTMGHDKMYWYQQDPGMELHLIHYSYGVNSTEKGDLSSESTVSRIRTEHFPLTLESARPSHTSQYLCASSGDLAGGLNEQFFGPGTRLTVL.

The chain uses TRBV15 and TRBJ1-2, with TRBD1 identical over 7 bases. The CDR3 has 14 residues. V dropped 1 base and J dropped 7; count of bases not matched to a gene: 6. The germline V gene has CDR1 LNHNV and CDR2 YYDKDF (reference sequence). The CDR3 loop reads CATSRARGKGGYTF. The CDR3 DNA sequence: TGTGCCACCAGCAGAGCCAGGGGGAAGGGTGGCTACACCTTC.

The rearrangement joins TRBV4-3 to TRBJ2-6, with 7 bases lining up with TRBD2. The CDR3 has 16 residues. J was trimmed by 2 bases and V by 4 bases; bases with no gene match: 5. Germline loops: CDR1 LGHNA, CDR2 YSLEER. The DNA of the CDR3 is TGCGCCAGCAGCCCCAAGGGGACTACTGGGGCCAACGTCCTGACTTTC. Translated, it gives CASSPKGTTGANVLTF.

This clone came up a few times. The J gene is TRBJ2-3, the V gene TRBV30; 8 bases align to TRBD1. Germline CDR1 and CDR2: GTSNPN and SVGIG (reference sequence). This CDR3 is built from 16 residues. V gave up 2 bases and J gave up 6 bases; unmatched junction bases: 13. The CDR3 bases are TGTGCCTGGAGTCCAACGACAGGGGCTATGGGGGATACGCAGTATTTT. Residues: CAWSPTTGAMGDTQYF.

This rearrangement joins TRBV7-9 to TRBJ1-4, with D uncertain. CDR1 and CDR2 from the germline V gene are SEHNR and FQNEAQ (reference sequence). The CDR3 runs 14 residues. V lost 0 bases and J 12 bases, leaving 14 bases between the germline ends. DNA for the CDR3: TGTGCCAGCAGCTTAGCGGCAGGCCCGAGGGAACTGTTTTTT. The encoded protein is CASSLAAGPRELFF. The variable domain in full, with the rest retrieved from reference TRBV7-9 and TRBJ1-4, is DTGVSQNPRHKITKRGQNVTFRCDPISEHNRLYWYRQTLGQGPEFLTYFQNEAQLEKSRLLSDRFSAERPKGSFSTLEIQRTEQGDSAMYLCASSLAAGPRELFFGSGTQLSVL.

For the CDR3, the DNA is TGTGCCAGCAGCTCGCGGACAGGCCAAAGCTCCTATAATTCACCCCTCCACTTT. This encodes CASSSRTGQSSYNSPLHF. This chain uses TRBV11-2 with TRBJ1-6, with 7 bases identical to TRBD1. Germline CDR1 is SGHAT and CDR2 is FQNNGV. There are 18 residues in the CDR3. Trimming removed 4 bases from V and 0 bases from J; junction bases left unmatched: 9.

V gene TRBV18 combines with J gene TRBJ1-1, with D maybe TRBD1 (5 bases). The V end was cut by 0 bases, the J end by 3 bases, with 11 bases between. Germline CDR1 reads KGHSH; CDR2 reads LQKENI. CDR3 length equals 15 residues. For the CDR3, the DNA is TGTGCCAGCTCACCACCGGCAGGGAGGGACACTGAAGCTTTCTTT. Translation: CASSPPAGRDTEAFF.

Here the CDR3 DNA reads TGTGCCAGTAGTCTTGGGGGGAGCAACACTGAAGCTTTCTTT. Residues: CASSLGGSNTEAFF. The V gene is TRBV19, the J gene TRBJ1-1; possibly TRBD1 for D (5 bases). Germline CDR1 is LNHDA and CDR2 is SQIVND (reference sequence). The V gene lost 5 bases and the J gene lost 2 bases, with 12 bases spanning the gap. The CDR3 is made up of 14 amino acids.

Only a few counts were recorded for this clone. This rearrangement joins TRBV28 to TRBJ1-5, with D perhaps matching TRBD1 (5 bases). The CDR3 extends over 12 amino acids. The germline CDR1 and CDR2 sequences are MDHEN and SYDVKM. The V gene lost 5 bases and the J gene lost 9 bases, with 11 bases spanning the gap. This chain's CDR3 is CASSQGSLPQHF. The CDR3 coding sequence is TGTGCCAGCAGTCAGGGTTCACTGCCCCAGCATTTT.

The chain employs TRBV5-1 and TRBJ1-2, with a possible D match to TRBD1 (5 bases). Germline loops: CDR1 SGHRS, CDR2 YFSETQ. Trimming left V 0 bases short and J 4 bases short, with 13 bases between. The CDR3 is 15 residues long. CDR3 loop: CASSLEQWDSYGYTF. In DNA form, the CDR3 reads TGCGCCAGCAGCTTGGAACAGTGGGACTCCTATGGCTACACCTTC. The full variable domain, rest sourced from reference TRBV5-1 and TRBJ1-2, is KAGVTQTPRYLIKTRGQQVTLSCSPISGHRSVSWYQQTPGQGLQFLFEYFSETQRNKGNFPGRFSGRQFSNSRSEMNVSTLELGDSALYLCASSLEQWDSYGYTFGSGTRLTVV.

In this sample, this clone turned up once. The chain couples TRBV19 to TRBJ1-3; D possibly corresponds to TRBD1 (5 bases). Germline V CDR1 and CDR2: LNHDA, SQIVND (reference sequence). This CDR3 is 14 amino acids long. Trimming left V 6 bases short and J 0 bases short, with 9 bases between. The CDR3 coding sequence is TGTGCCAGTAGCCCAGGGCACTCTGGAAACACCATATATTTT. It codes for CASSPGHSGNTIYF. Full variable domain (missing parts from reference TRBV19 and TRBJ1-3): DGGITQSPKYLFRKEGQNVTLSCEQNLNHDAMYWYRQDPGQGLRLIYYSQIVNDFQKGDIAEGYSVSREKKESFPLTVTSAQKNPTAFYLCASSPGHSGNTIYFGEGSWLTVV.

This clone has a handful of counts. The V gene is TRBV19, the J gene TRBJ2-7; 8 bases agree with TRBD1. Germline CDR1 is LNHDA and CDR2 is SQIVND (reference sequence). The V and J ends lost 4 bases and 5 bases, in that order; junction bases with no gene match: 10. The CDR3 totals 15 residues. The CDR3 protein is CASSRQGFYSDEQYF. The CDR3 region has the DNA TGTGCCAGTAGTAGACAGGGGTTCTATTCGGACGAGCAGTACTTC.

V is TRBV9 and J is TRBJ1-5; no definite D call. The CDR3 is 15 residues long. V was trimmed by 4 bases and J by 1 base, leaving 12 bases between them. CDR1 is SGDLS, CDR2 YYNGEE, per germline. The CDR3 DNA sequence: TGTGCCAGCAGCCCCAGTTTGGGCAGCAATCAGCCCCAGCATTTT. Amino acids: CASSPSLGSNQPQHF.

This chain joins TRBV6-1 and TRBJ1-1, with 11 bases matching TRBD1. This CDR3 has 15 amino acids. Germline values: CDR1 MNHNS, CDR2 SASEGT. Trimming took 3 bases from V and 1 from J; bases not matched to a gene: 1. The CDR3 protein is CASSDGTGGNTEAFF. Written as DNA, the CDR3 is TGTGCCAGCAGTGACGGGACAGGGGGGAACACTGAAGCTTTCTTT.

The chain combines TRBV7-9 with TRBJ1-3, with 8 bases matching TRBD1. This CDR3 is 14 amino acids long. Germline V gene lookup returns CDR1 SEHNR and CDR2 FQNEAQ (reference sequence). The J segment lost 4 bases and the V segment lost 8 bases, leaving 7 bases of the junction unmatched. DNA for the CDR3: TGTGCCAGCGGGGACAGGTTCAACGGAAACACCATATATTTT. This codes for CASGDRFNGNTIYF.